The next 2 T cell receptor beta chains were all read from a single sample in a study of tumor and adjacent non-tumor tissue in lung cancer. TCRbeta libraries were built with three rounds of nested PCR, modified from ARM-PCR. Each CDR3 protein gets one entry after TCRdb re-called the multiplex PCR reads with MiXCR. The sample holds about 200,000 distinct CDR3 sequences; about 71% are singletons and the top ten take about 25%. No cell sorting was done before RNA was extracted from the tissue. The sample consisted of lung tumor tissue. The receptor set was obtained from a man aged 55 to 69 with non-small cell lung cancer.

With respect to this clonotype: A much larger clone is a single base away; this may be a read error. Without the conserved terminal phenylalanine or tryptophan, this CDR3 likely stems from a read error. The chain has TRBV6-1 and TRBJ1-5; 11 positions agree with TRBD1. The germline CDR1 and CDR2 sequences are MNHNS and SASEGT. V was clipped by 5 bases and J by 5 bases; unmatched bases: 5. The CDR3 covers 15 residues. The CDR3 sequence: CASSTDRGLYQPQHL. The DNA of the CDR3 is TGTGCCAGCAGTACGGACAGGGGGCTTTATCAGCCCCAGCATTTG.

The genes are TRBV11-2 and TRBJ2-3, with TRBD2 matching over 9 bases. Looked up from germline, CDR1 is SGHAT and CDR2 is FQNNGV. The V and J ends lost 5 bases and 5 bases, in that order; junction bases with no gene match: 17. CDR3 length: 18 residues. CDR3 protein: CASSTSLLAGGPGDTQYF. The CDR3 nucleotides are TGTGCCAGCAGCACCTCCCTACTAGCGGGTGGGCCTGGAGATACGCAGTATTTT.